This T cell receptor (beta chain) was identified in a study of T cells in AML relapse after transplant (dated 2019 in TCRdb). Some background on the complete study: Clinically matched patients in whom long-term complete remission was maintained, with more than 3 years of follow-up, were used as remission controls. In patients given allogeneic HSCT for myeloid malignancy, this retrospective study looked at bone marrow T cells, examining both their TCR repertoires and their inhibitory receptor expression. Bone marrow collected about 1 year after HSCT from patients who maintained complete remission served as the remission samples. The study at large found these results: TCR repertoire comparisons rested on very few samples, with only three individuals per group for unsorted bone marrow.

Library construction relied on PCR. A modified RACE PCR protocol, rather than multiplex PCR, was used to amplify TCR alpha and beta chains from RNA. Libraries were sequenced on an Illumina MiSeq, and raw reads were demultiplexed according to sample-specific barcode combinations. The paper's data handling went like this. MiXCR software was used to identify TCR clonotypes from the sequencing reads. TCRdb reran the public reads through fastp at Q25 and MiXCR, keeping productive beta chains. Duplicate CDR3 protein sequences are folded into a single record with the most common DNA and genes. These V and J calls are TCRdb output, not the study's own analysis. The sample table holds some 1,500 distinct CDR3 sequences, of which roughly 7% were seen once. Roughly 53% of the sample goes to the ten largest clones. V has 6 bases trimmed and J has 4 bases trimmed; junction bases matching no gene number 16. The germline V gene supplies CDR1 SQVTM and CDR2 ANQGSEA. From cysteine to phenylalanine, the CDR3 is 16 amino acids long. Of all the DNA, just the CDR3 is kept, 48 bases in frame from base 1.

Judged by its sample share, this clonotype qualifies as medium-sized (0.01 to 0.1%). Its cognate antigen has yet to be identified. Base qualities are missing; no much larger clone stands one base away. The chain was built from TRBV29-1 and TRBJ1-2, with 8 junctional bases fitting TRBD1. The clonotype comes from a human donor who had a stem cell transplant for acute myeloid leukemia. Donor T cells from the graft may be present among the T cells after a transplant. Material: bone marrow, either the whole sample or a sorted T cell fraction (not recorded which), obtained in complete remission. The DNA sequence is TGCAGCGTGACCGGGACAGGAACTACCCCTGGCTATGGCTACACCTTC. The resulting protein is CSVTGTGTTPGYGYTF.